These 25 T cell receptor beta chains were all obtained from the same sample, sequenced in a study of cytomegalovirus exposure and HLA in healthy donors. This PCR relied on a set of 60 Vbeta primers and 13 Jbeta primers. Produced via immunoSEQ multiplex PCR; TCRdb's table is partial and in-frame only. The sample carries around 100,000 clones, 60% to 75% recorded once. The sample comprised PBMCs. The receptors here all came from a woman in her 40s in good health and CMV-seronegative.

This clone was picked up a small number of times. V and J are TRBV19 and TRBJ1-1; 7 bases map to TRBD1. Germline loops: CDR1 LNHDA, CDR2 SQIVND (reference sequence). V shed 3 bases, J shed 3 bases, and the junction held 7 bases outside the gene matches. The CDR3 covers 15 residues. In DNA form, the CDR3 reads TGTGCCAGTAGTATGCCTGGACAGGTCCACACTGAAGCTTTCTTT. It is translated as CASSMPGQVHTEAFF.

The table lists this clone with a count of one. V is TRBV28 and J is TRBJ2-5; TRBD2 aligns across 8 bases. TRBJ2-7 matches the DNA end more closely, so the J call is doubtful. The CDR3 is 15 amino acids. CDR1 is MDHEN, CDR2 SYDVKM, per germline. The DNA of the CDR3 is TGTGCCAGCAGTTTAGGGCTAGCGGGTTCCTACGAGCAGTACTTC. This translates into CASSLGLAGSYEQYF.

This clone was recorded once. V and J are TRBV6-5 and TRBJ2-1, with 8 positions matching TRBD1. Germline CDR1 is MNHEY and CDR2 is SVGAGI. V was clipped by 2 bases and J by 5 bases; unmatched bases: 5. This CDR3 is 15 amino acids long. Written as DNA, the CDR3 is TGTGCCAGCAGTTACGGCAGGGGGCCGAACAATGAGCAGTTCTTC. This translates into CASSYGRGPNNEQFF.

Turning to this clone: Distinct nucleotide sequences in the sample also encode this CDR3. The rearrangement links TRBV5-1 to TRBJ2-5; perhaps TRBD1 as D (6 bases). V shed 0 bases and J shed 5 bases, with 11 bases lying between them. CDR3 length: 14 amino acids. The germline V gene encodes CDR1 SGHRS and CDR2 YFSETQ. The CDR3 coding sequence is TGCGCCAGCAGCTTGGTTGCAGGGGCCGAGACCCAGTACTTC. Translated: CASSLVAGAETQYF.

The CDR3 DNA reads as TGTGCCAGCAGCCCCCCAGGGGTTGCGGGGGAGCTGTTTTTT. It encodes CASSPPGVAGELFF. This chain uses TRBV9 with TRBJ2-2; a weak D match, TRBD1 (6 bases). This CDR3 is built from 14 residues. In germline, CDR1 is SGDLS, CDR2 YYNGEE. Between the trimmed V and J ends, which lost 4 bases and 8 bases, there was a span of 15 bases.

The chain couples TRBV7-8 to TRBJ2-1; 8 bases map to TRBD2. This CDR3 contains 16 residues. In germline, CDR1 is SGHVS, CDR2 FQNEAQ. J lost 5 bases, V lost 3 bases, and 9 bases had no gene match. The CDR3, as DNA: TGTGCCAGCAGCTTCGGACTAGCTGGTAAGGACAATGAGCAGTTCTTC. Translated, it gives CASSFGLAGKDNEQFF.

The V and J genes are TRBV9 and TRBJ2-6; D unclear. This CDR3 region has 14 residues. Germline CDR1 and CDR2: SGDLS and YYNGEE. The V end was cut by 5 bases, the J end by 0 bases, with 6 bases between. This CDR3 reads CASSSGSGANVLTF. The CDR3 DNA reads TGTGCCAGCAGTTCGGGCTCTGGGGCCAACGTCCTGACTTTC.

The chain recombines TRBV2 with TRBJ2-1; 10 nucleotides agree with TRBD2. The CDR3 is made up of 15 amino acids. CDR1 is SNHLY, CDR2 FYNNEI, per germline. With 5 bases clipped from V and 3 bases from J, the junction kept 4 bases outside the gene matches. The CDR3 is CASSWTSGDYNEQFF. Written as DNA, the CDR3 is TGTGCCAGCAGTTGGACTAGCGGTGACTACAATGAGCAGTTCTTC.

The chain employs TRBV19 and TRBJ1-5; no definite D call. This CDR3 contains 15 residues. CDR1 LNHDA and CDR2 SQIVND come from the germline V gene (reference sequence). V lost 7 bases, J lost 6 bases, and 19 bases lay in between. The CDR3 reads CASTPGGIGSQPQHF. The CDR3 nucleotides are TGTGCCAGTACCCCAGGAGGGATCGGGAGTCAGCCCCAGCATTTT.

The chain links TRBV7-9 to TRBJ2-5, with D perhaps matching TRBD2 (5 bases). The V end was cut by 1 base, the J end by 1 base, with 10 bases between. CDR3 length equals 15 residues. Per the germline V gene, CDR1 is SEHNR and CDR2 is FQNEAQ (reference sequence). CDR3 sequence: CASSLGPDFQETQYF. DNA of the CDR3: TGTGCCAGCAGCTTAGGCCCGGACTTCCAAGAGACCCAGTACTTC.

This clone was detected a few times. This may be a read error, as it is one base from a much larger clone. The gene calls are TRBV11-2 and TRBJ1-2, with 7 nucleotides matching TRBD1. The germline gives CDR1 SGHAT, CDR2 FQNNGV. The CDR3 spans 12 residues. Germline trimming cut 6 bases from V and 6 bases from J; bases unmatched to any gene: 4. The CDR3 DNA sequence: TGTGCCAGCAGTGACAGGGTCGATGGCTACACCTTC. Its translation: CASSDRVDGYTF. Together with reference TRBV11-2 and TRBJ1-2, the CDR3 gives the full variable domain: EAGVAQSPRYKIIEKRQSVAFWCNPISGHATLYWYQQILGQGPKLLIQFQNNGVVDDSQLPKDRFSAERLKGVDSTLKIQPAKLEDSAVYLCASSDRVDGYTFGSGTRLTVV.

The chain joins TRBV7-6 to TRBJ2-3; unclear D gene. This CDR3 spans 14 amino acids. Trimming pared 1 base from V and 2 bases from J, leaving 7 bases between. The germline CDR1 and CDR2 sequences are SGHVS and FNYEAQ. CDR3 sequence: CASSLGLPTDTQYF. Here the CDR3 DNA reads TGTGCCAGCAGCTTAGGGCTCCCCACAGATACGCAGTATTTT.

This clone was counted between two and nine times. This chain uses TRBV11-1 with TRBJ2-2; 7 nucleotides align to TRBD1. Per germline, CDR1 SGHAT and CDR2 FQDESV (reference sequence). The CDR3 consists of 13 residues. J gave up 4 bases and V 7 bases, and 3 bases lay outside the gene matches. The CDR3 loop is CASTWTGTGELFF. The CDR3 DNA is TGTGCCAGCACCTGGACAGGCACCGGGGAGCTGTTTTTT.

The chain combines TRBV9 with TRBJ1-1; a possible D gene is TRBD1 (5 bases). CDR3 length: 13 amino acids. The germline V gene encodes CDR1 SGDLS and CDR2 YYNGEE. The ends were cut back, 7 bases at V and 0 bases at J, with 10 bases in the middle. CDR3 nucleotides: TGTGCCAGCGGGCGACAGTTGAACACTGAAGCTTTCTTT. Encoded protein: CASGRQLNTEAFF.

This clone was recorded once. The gene calls are TRBV4-3 and TRBJ2-3; D perhaps matches TRBD2 (5 bases). Trimming took off 4 bases at V and 1 base at J, with 9 bases between the two ends. Germline V gene sequence: CDR1 LGHNA, CDR2 YSLEER. The CDR3 is made up of 14 amino acids. CDR3 in amino acids: CASSLGLRTDTQYF. In DNA form, the CDR3 reads TGCGCCAGCAGCCTTGGACTTCGCACAGATACGCAGTATTTT.

The CDR3 loop is CASSVGGSGSLQETQYF. CDR3 nucleotides: TGTGCCAGCAGCGTAGGTGGTAGCGGGAGCCTCCAAGAGACCCAGTACTTC. The chain has TRBV9 and TRBJ2-5, with 9 bases fitting TRBD2. CDR3 size: 17 residues. Unmatched junction bases numbered 7, after V lost 0 bases and J lost 1 base. Germline CDR1 reads SGDLS; CDR2 reads YYNGEE.

The V call is TRBV6-5, the J call TRBJ1-1, with D hard to call. The germline gives CDR1 MNHEY, CDR2 SVGAGI. V lost 0 bases to trimming and J lost 8 bases, with 13 bases between them. The length of the CDR3 is 14 residues. This CDR3 is CASSYSRLQREAFF. The CDR3 bases are TGTGCCAGCAGTTACTCGAGGCTGCAGAGGGAAGCTTTCTTT.

A remark on this clone: A junction boundary mismatches the germline segment, possibly from a read error. V is TRBV7-9 and J is TRBJ1-2; 7 nucleotides match TRBD1. The length of the CDR3 is 16 residues. Germline CDR1 and CDR2: SEHNR and FQNEAQ (reference sequence). The chain's CDR3 is CASSLSPHGGGYGYTF. The CDR3 coding sequence is TGTGCCAGCAGCTTATCGCCGCATGGAGGGGGCTATGGCTATACCTTC.

The chain has TRBV29-1 and TRBJ2-7, with TRBD2 as a possible D gene (6 bases). Deletions cut 7 bases from V and 7 bases from J, with 20 bases between. The CDR3 covers 13 residues. Germline V gives CDR1 SQVTM, CDR2 ANQGSEA. As DNA, the CDR3 is TGCAGCGGGGTGGACCGAGGACTACGGGAGCAGTACTTC. This sequence encodes CSGVDRGLREQYF.

This clone was seen a few times. The gene calls are TRBV20-1 and TRBJ1-1; a possible D gene is TRBD1 (6 bases). V lost 6 bases to trimming and J lost 10 bases, with 15 bases between them. The CDR3 runs 11 residues. Germline CDR1 DFQATT, CDR2 SNEGSKA (reference sequence). In nucleotides, the CDR3 is TGCAGTGCCAAAAGACAGGAAAGAGCTTTCTTT. Translated, it gives CSAKRQERAFF.

The sample holds one count of this clone. The chain employs TRBV19 and TRBJ2-5, with 8 nucleotides matching TRBD1. The J call may be incorrect, as the DNA end agrees better with TRBJ2-7. Germline V CDR1 and CDR2: LNHDA, SQIVND (reference sequence). CDR3 length: 13 residues. CDR3 in amino acids: CASLPGQVDEQYF. The CDR3 region has the DNA TGTGCCAGTTTACCGGGACAGGTCGACGAGCAGTACTTC.

The chain recombines TRBV2 with TRBJ2-7; D is unresolved. Germline assignment: CDR1 SNHLY and CDR2 FYNNEI. Trimming cost V 8 bases and J 2 bases, with 7 bases left between them. CDR3 length equals 11 residues. The CDR3 coding sequence is TGTGCCAGCCGTACTCCCTACGAGCAGTACTTC. This codes for CASRTPYEQYF. The full variable domain, completed using reference TRBV2 and TRBJ2-7, is EPEVTQTPSHQVTQMGQEVILRCVPISNHLYFYWYRQILGQKVEFLVSFYNNEISEKSEIFDDQFSVERPDGSNFTLKIRSTKLEDSAMYFCASRTPYEQYFGPGTRLTVT.

Concerning this clone itself: The junction departs from germline at one end; a sequencing error may be responsible. The sample carries other DNA sequences with the same CDR3. This chain links TRBV18 with TRBJ1-6; D is possibly TRBD1 (6 bases). The germline V gene encodes CDR1 KGHSH and CDR2 LQKENI. This CDR3 has 15 residues. CDR3 residues: CASSPTGLLNSPLHF. Written as DNA, the CDR3 is TGTGCCAGCTCACCAACAGGGCTGTTAAATTCCCCCCTCCACTTT. Drawing the rest from reference TRBV18 and TRBJ1-6, the complete variable domain is NAGVMQNPRHLVRRRGQEARLRCSPMKGHSHVYWYRQLPEEGLKFMVYLQKENIIDESGMPKERFSAEFPKEGPSILRIQQVVRGDSAAYFCASSPTGLLNSPLHFGNGTRLTVT.

The V and J genes are TRBV7-2 and TRBJ2-1; D gene ambiguous. The CDR3 length is 14 residues. Germline CDR1 reads SGHTA; CDR2 reads FQGNSA. V lost 5 bases to trimming and J lost 5 bases, with 13 bases between them. CDR3 protein: CASSGAGLHNEQFF. In nucleotides, the CDR3 is TGTGCCAGCAGCGGAGCCGGCCTCCACAATGAGCAGTTCTTC.

The chain carries TRBV7-3 and TRBJ2-6; TRBD1 matches at 9 bases. This CDR3 has 17 amino acids. CDR1 is SGHTA, CDR2 FQGTGA, per germline. Trimming at V came to 5 bases and at J to 0 bases, leaving 5 bases not matched to a gene. In DNA form, the CDR3 reads TGTGCCAGCAGCAGCACAGGGGGCCTCTCTGGGGCCAACGTCCTGACTTTC. It codes for CASSSTGGLSGANVLTF.